The source of this T cell receptor beta chain is a study of regulatory T cells in long-lasting Graves disease. TCR beta libraries were built with iRepertoire HTBI primers and Arm-PCR of CDR3 regions. TCRdb reprocessed the multiplex PCR reads with MiXCR, giving one entry per CDR3 protein. The sample carries 530,000 or so distinct CDR3 sequences, approximately 13% recorded once. Per germline, CDR1 SNHLY and CDR2 FYNNEI. V lost 3 bases, J lost 6 bases, and 3 bases stayed unmatched. The CDR3 has 14 residues. Sample time point: newly diagnosed GD, antithyroid drugs for less than 3 months. Construction of the TCR library relied on RNA isolated from PBMCs. This sample was also put to use in a study of T cells in Graves' hyperthyroidism and ophthalmopathy.

The sequence was obtained from a young man with Graves disease. The chain has TRBV2 and TRBJ2-7, with 12 bases matching TRBD2. The sequenced sample was peripheral blood mononuclear cells (PBMCs), obtained at new diagnosis, from a patient treated with antithyroid drugs. The CDR3 DNA reads TGTGCCAGCAGTGAGACTAGCGGGAGAGGCGAGCAGTACTTC. Translation: CASSETSGRGEQYF.